This T cell receptor (beta chain) appears in the sequencing data of a study of Ad26.COV2.S vaccination and SARS-CoV-2 variants. Study-wide context: By the intramuscular route, Ad26.COV2.S was given once, or twice 56 days apart.

Trimming removed 3 bases at V and 6 bases at J, with 6 bases between. Germline assignment: CDR1 KGHSH and CDR2 LQKENI. The CDR3 has 13 amino acids. This clone was picked up one time. Treatment described: 19 received Ad26.COV2.S at low or high dose, single or two shots; several received placebo; per-sample allocation not given. Material that was analyzed had been drawn on day 63 after the first vaccine or placebo injection. Repertoires were generated with immunoSEQ multiplex PCR, while TCRdb's copy carries only in-frame clones and drops some. The table includes some 300,000 clones, around four fifths detected once.

This material consisted of peripheral blood, taken in a trial of Ad26.COV2.S vaccine versus placebo. The chain combines TRBV18 with TRBJ1-6; D is uncertain. The clonotype originates from a person between 18 and 60 years old who received the Ad26.COV2.S COVID-19 vaccine or a placebo. This CDR3 is CASSPAVNSPLHF. The CDR3 bases are TGTGCCAGCTCACCGGCAGTTAATTCACCCCTCCACTTT.